Shown below are 24 T cell receptor beta chains from a single sample sequenced in a study of cytomegalovirus exposure and HLA in healthy donors. Sequencing used immunoSEQ multiplex PCR; TCRdb keeps in-frame clones, though not all of them. The data contain 200,000 to 250,000 clones, around 78% of them singletons. The sequencing sample was made of PBMCs. These receptors all come from a woman under 30 in good health and CMV-seronegative.

V usage is TRBV15 and J usage is TRBJ1-2; maybe TRBD1 (5 bases). CDR1 and CDR2 (germline): LNHNV, YYDKDF (reference sequence). V was trimmed by 6 bases and J by 3 bases, leaving 14 bases between them. The CDR3 extends over 14 amino acids. In DNA, the CDR3 is TGTGCCACCAGGAAAGACGGGGACCACTATGGCTACACCTTC. It is translated as CATRKDGDHYGYTF.

The chain employs TRBV28 and TRBJ2-7; D call uncertain. This CDR3 has 14 residues. With 2 bases removed from V and 0 bases from J, the gap between germline ends came to 8 bases. Germline lookup yields CDR1 MDHEN and CDR2 SYDVKM. CDR3 in DNA: TGTGCCAGCAGTTTACCGAGTAACTCCTACGAGCAGTACTTC. It yields the protein CASSLPSNSYEQYF.

The chain uses TRBV5-5 and TRBJ2-7; weak D call: TRBD1 (6 bases). This CDR3 spans 14 amino acids. CDR1 and CDR2 from the germline V gene are SGHKS and YYEKEE (reference sequence). Trimming left V 4 bases short and J 3 bases short, with 14 bases between. CDR3 protein: CASSTDQGIYEQYF. The CDR3 DNA sequence: TGTGCCAGCAGCACGGATCAGGGGATCTACGAGCAGTACTTC.

V usage is TRBV5-8 and J usage is TRBJ2-3; D might be TRBD1 (7 bases). V lost 7 bases and J lost 3, with 12 bases in between. This CDR3 spans 13 amino acids. CDR1 and CDR2 (germline): SGHTS, YDEGEE. Here the CDR3 reads CASGGTETDTQYF. The CDR3 nucleotides read TGTGCCAGCGGAGGGACAGAAACAGATACGCAGTATTTT.

The chain uses TRBV27 and TRBJ1-5; D is unclear. In germline, CDR1 is MNHEY, CDR2 SMNVEV (reference sequence). This CDR3 is built from 17 residues. V lost 9 bases and J lost 0, with 21 bases in between. The CDR3 bases are TGTGCCAGGGAATCACCACCCGGGGAGGATAGCAATCAGCCCCAGCATTTT. Residues: CARESPPGEDSNQPQHF.

To note about this clone: Other nucleotide sequences in the sample specify the same CDR3. The chain carries TRBV27 and TRBJ2-2; TRBD1 agrees at 10 bases. V was clipped by 6 bases and J by 5 bases; unmatched bases: 3. Germline CDR1 reads MNHEY; CDR2 reads SMNVEV (reference sequence). This CDR3 spans 14 amino acids. The CDR3 here is CASRGQGVTGELFF. The CDR3, as DNA: TGTGCCAGCAGAGGACAGGGGGTAACCGGGGAGCTGTTTTTT.

The CDR3: CASSLGVTGIQYF. As DNA, the CDR3 is TGTGCCAGCAGCTTGGGGGTAACAGGCATTCAGTACTTC. The chain employs TRBV7-8 and TRBJ2-4; TRBD1 or TRBD2 may be the D gene (5 bases each). Germline CDR1 SGHVS, CDR2 FQNEAQ. V shed 3 bases and J shed 9 bases, with 12 bases lying between them. The CDR3 totals 13 residues.

The rearrangement links TRBV19 to TRBJ2-6, with D perhaps TRBD1 (5 bases). The CDR3 length is 16 residues. Germline loops: CDR1 LNHDA, CDR2 SQIVND (reference sequence). V was pared by 4 bases and J by 2 bases, with 12 bases between. The CDR3: CASSTSGLAGANVLTF. CDR3 nucleotide sequence: TGTGCCAGTAGTACATCAGGGCTGGCTGGGGCCAACGTCCTGACTTTC.

The chain joins TRBV29-1 to TRBJ2-7; 7 bases are a match to TRBD1. Unmatched junction bases numbered 4, after V lost 2 bases and J lost 6 bases. CDR3 length: 12 amino acids. Germline CDR1 SQVTM, CDR2 ANQGSEA. The CDR3 reads CSVERQGGEQYF. CDR3 nucleotides: TGCAGCGTTGAAAGACAGGGTGGCGAGCAGTACTTC.

This clone was counted only a few times. The chain combines TRBV9 with TRBJ2-5, with D possibly TRBD2 on 7 matching bases. The V end lost 0 bases, the J end lost 5 bases, and 14 bases lay between the germline ends. Germline V gene data show CDR1 as SGDLS and CDR2 as YYNGEE. CDR3 size: 15 residues. As DNA, the CDR3 is TGTGCCAGCAGCGTAGGGGGAGGGGGAGTGGAGACCCAGTACTTC. It codes for CASSVGGGGVETQYF.

The chain couples TRBV27 to TRBJ1-2; 8 positions agree with TRBD1. CDR1 is MNHEY, CDR2 SMNVEV, per germline (reference sequence). CDR3 length: 13 residues. CDR3 amino acids: CPRPGQAFYGYTF. The DNA of the CDR3 is TGTCCAAGACCGGGACAGGCTTTCTATGGCTACACCTTC.

This clone was seen at least ten times. Other DNA sequences in the sample encode the same CDR3. The chain is built from TRBV7-2 and TRBJ2-1; 8 bases fit TRBD2. Germline values: CDR1 SGHTA, CDR2 FQGNSA. With 5 bases clipped from V and 4 bases from J, the junction kept 7 bases outside the gene matches. The CDR3 totals 15 residues. The DNA for the CDR3 is TGTGCCAGCAGCCGTACTAGCGGCCAATACAATGAGCAGTTCTTC. Amino acid sequence: CASSRTSGQYNEQFF.

This clone has a single count. The chain uses TRBV27 and TRBJ2-1; the D gene is possibly TRBD2 (6 bases). Germline CDR1 is MNHEY and CDR2 is SMNVEV (reference sequence). The length of the CDR3 is 16 residues. Between the trimmed V and J ends, which lost 10 bases and 7 bases, there was a span of 26 bases. Written as DNA, the CDR3 is TGTGCCACCTCAGGAGGTCGGCGGGAAATGCGGAATGAGCAGTTCTTC. Translating it yields CATSGGRREMRNEQFF.

This clone was counted a few times. This sequence joins TRBV7-2 and TRBJ1-1; 7 bases align to TRBD1. V shed 5 bases and J 1 base; nucleotides not matched to a gene: 4. The CDR3 totals 14 residues. Germline assignment: CDR1 SGHTA and CDR2 FQGNSA. The CDR3 region has the DNA TGTGCCAGCAGCCCTCGGACAGGGAACACTGAAGCTTTCTTT. Translating it yields CASSPRTGNTEAFF. The full variable domain, rest sourced from reference TRBV7-2 and TRBJ1-1, is GAGVSQSPSNKVTEKGKDVELRCDPISGHTALYWYRQSLGQGLEFLIYFQGNSAPDKSGLPSDRFSAERTGGSVSTLTIQRTQQEDSAVYLCASSPRTGNTEAFFGQGTRLTVV.

In this sample, this clone turned up a few times. V gene TRBV15 combines with J gene TRBJ2-1; the D is unclear. V lost 1 base and J 3 bases, leaving 4 bases between the germline ends. CDR1 is LNHNV, CDR2 YYDKDF, per germline (reference sequence). The CDR3 runs 13 residues. This chain's CDR3 is CATSRAGYNEQFF. CDR3 in DNA: TGTGCCACCAGCAGAGCGGGCTACAATGAGCAGTTCTTC.

The chain uses TRBV9 and TRBJ1-2, with D possibly TRBD1 on 5 matching bases. The CDR3 is 13 amino acids. The V end lost 3 bases, the J end lost 3 bases, and 9 bases lay between the germline ends. CDR1 is SGDLS, CDR2 YYNGEE, per germline. This CDR3 is CASSAGRDYGYTF. In DNA, the CDR3 is TGTGCCAGCAGCGCAGGGCGGGACTATGGCTACACCTTC.

The chain joins TRBV12-5 to TRBJ1-5, with a tentative D call TRBD1 (5 bases). Germline lookup yields CDR1 LGHNT and CDR2 FRNRAP. The CDR3 is 20 amino acids. Trimming shortened V by 3 bases and J by 6 bases, and 30 bases separated the two germline ends. In DNA, the CDR3 is TGTGCTAGTGGTTTATTTCTCGGTCACCGACGGGGGAGAGGAGGTCAGCCCCAGCATTTT. Its translation: CASGLFLGHRRGRGGQPQHF. The whole variable domain, filled in from reference TRBV12-5 and TRBJ1-5, reads DARVTQTPRHKVTEMGQEVTMRCQPILGHNTVFWYRQTMMQGLELLAYFRNRAPLDDSGMPKDRFSAEMPDATLATLKIQPSEPRDSAVYFCASGLFLGHRRGRGGQPQHFGDGTRLSIL.

In this sample, this clone turned up once. This chain links TRBV2 with TRBJ2-2; no clear D. Germline loops: CDR1 SNHLY, CDR2 FYNNEI. The CDR3 has 13 residues. With 7 bases removed from V and 4 bases from J, the gap between germline ends came to 10 bases. In DNA form, the CDR3 reads TGTGCCAGCAACCTATACTCCACCGGGGAGCTGTTTTTT. This gives the protein CASNLYSTGELFF.

This CDR3 is CASSERKRAASGNTIYF. The DNA of the CDR3 is TGTGCCAGCAGTGAGAGGAAGAGGGCAGCCTCTGGAAACACCATATATTTT. J is TRBJ1-3 and V is TRBV2; the D is unclear. CDR3 size: 17 residues. Looked up from germline, CDR1 is SNHLY and CDR2 is FYNNEI. V lost 3 bases and J lost 0, with 15 bases in between.

The gene calls are TRBV6-1 and TRBJ2-7, with a tentative D call TRBD1 (6 bases). The germline gives CDR1 MNHNS, CDR2 SASEGT. The CDR3 has 13 residues. V was clipped by 8 bases and J by 6 bases, with 17 bases between them. The DNA for the CDR3 is TGTGCCAGCGAATTAAGGGGGTACGGCGAGCAGTACTTC. Translated, it gives CASELRGYGEQYF.

This clone showed up many times. The genes are TRBV7-9 and TRBJ2-7; D gene unclear. The CDR3 sequence is 12 residues long. V lost 6 bases, J lost 4 bases, and 10 bases lay in between. The germline V gene encodes CDR1 SEHNR and CDR2 FQNEAQ (reference sequence). CDR3: CASSKGMYEQYF. In nucleotides, the CDR3 is TGTGCCAGCAGTAAGGGCATGTACGAGCAGTACTTC.

Note on this clone: The same CDR3 can be traced to other DNA sequences in this sample. The chain is built from TRBV30 and TRBJ1-1; D unclear. Germline CDR1 GTSNPN, CDR2 SVGIG (reference sequence). The ends were cut back, 3 bases at V and 0 bases at J, with 8 bases in the middle. The CDR3 is 13 residues long. CDR3 DNA: TGTGCCTGGAGCCCGGGCATGAACACTGAAGCTTTCTTT. This gives the protein CAWSPGMNTEAFF.

J is TRBJ2-1 and V is TRBV9; D is undetermined. Trimming removed 0 bases from V and 1 base from J, with 5 bases in between. Germline V gene data show CDR1 as SGDLS and CDR2 as YYNGEE. The CDR3 spans 14 residues. The CDR3 nucleotides are TGTGCCAGCAGCGTAGAAGGATCCTACAATGAGCAGTTCTTC. This sequence encodes CASSVEGSYNEQFF.

In this sample, this clone turned up a few times. The rearrangement links TRBV10-3 to TRBJ2-3, with no clear D. The CDR3 spans 17 residues. Per germline, CDR1 ENHRY and CDR2 SYGVKD. V dropped 3 bases and J dropped 0 bases, with 16 bases sitting between them. The CDR3 bases are TGTGCCATCAGTGATCGTAGCCAGTACACTAGCACAGATACGCAGTATTTT. This gives the protein CAISDRSQYTSTDTQYF.